The sequence of this T cell receptor beta chain was determined in a study of blood T cell repertoires in COVID-19. Study as a whole: T cells, B-cell-depleted T cells, or PBMCs supplied cDNA or gDNA.

The CDR3 runs 16 residues. Trimming removed 0 bases at V and 4 bases at J, with 15 bases between. Germline values: CDR1 MNHEY, CDR2 SVGAGI. Methods used by the authors: From reference gene primer amplification, estimates of nucleated cell counts were derived. Generated by immunoSEQ multiplex PCR, the TCRdb table keeps only in-frame clones and is missing some. The V and J calls and clone size were taken over from that table, and D and trimming were inferred from the DNA. The data show roughly 25,000 clones, roughly 88% seen once. The TCR originated in a human donor in a cohort sampled during active COVID-19. The sample was peripheral blood. The rearrangement uses TRBV6-5 and TRBJ1-2, with a weak D call TRBD1 (6 bases). The CDR3 DNA is TGTGCCAGCAGTTACTCGGGGGCCCCGTTAGGCTATGGCTACACCTTC. This encodes CASSYSGAPLGYGYTF.